Presented here are 15 T cell receptor beta chains from one specimen sequenced in a study of cytomegalovirus exposure and HLA in healthy donors. A multiplex PCR was run with 60 Vbeta primers and 13 Jbeta primers. Here immunoSEQ multiplex PCR was the method, and the copy in TCRdb shows in-frame clones only, minus some. The sample lists some 180,000 clones, 70% to 75% occurring once. Sequences were obtained from PBMCs. These receptor sequences come from a male donor in good health and CMV-seronegative.

The chain has TRBV11-3 and TRBJ2-1; TRBD2 matches at 8 bases. Germline CDR1 is SGHNT and CDR2 is YENEEA. Unmatched junction bases numbered 9, after V lost 0 bases and J lost 8 bases. The CDR3 loop spans 16 amino acids. CDR3 protein: CASSLDYSGSRDEQFF. CDR3 nucleotide sequence: TGTGCCAGCAGCTTAGATTACAGCGGGAGTCGGGATGAGCAGTTCTTC. Together with reference TRBV11-3 and TRBJ2-1, the CDR3 gives the full variable domain: EAGVVQSPRYKIIEKKQPVAFWCNPISGHNTLYWYLQNLGQGPELLIRYENEEAVDDSQLPKDRFSAERLKGVDSTLKIQPAELGDSAVYLCASSLDYSGSRDEQFFGPGTRLTVL.

This chain connects TRBV29-1 to TRBJ1-2, with a weak D call TRBD1 (5 bases). Trimming removed 6 bases at V and 6 bases at J, with 17 bases between. CDR1 is SQVTM, CDR2 ANQGSEA, per germline. The CDR3 contains 13 residues. The CDR3 sequence is CSVQRGWEDGYTF. Written as DNA, the CDR3 is TGCAGCGTCCAGCGGGGGTGGGAAGATGGCTACACCTTC.

The gene calls are TRBV9 and TRBJ1-2; possible D gene TRBD1, 6 bases. Germline lookup yields CDR1 SGDLS and CDR2 YYNGEE. Trimming pared 0 bases from V and 4 bases from J, leaving 16 bases between. CDR3 length: 16 amino acids. The CDR3 DNA is TGTGCCAGCAGCGTAGATATGGGGGCGCGGGTCTATGGCTACACCTTC. It codes for CASSVDMGARVYGYTF.

This chain links TRBV5-1 with TRBJ1-1, with TRBD1 matching 9 bases. There are 17 residues in the CDR3. The junction had 14 bases not matched to a gene; V was cut back by 6 bases and J by 2 bases. CDR1 is SGHRS, CDR2 YFSETQ, per germline. This chain's CDR3 is CASKSNLLTGGNTEAFF. Here the CDR3 DNA reads TGCGCCAGCAAAAGTAACCTTTTAACAGGGGGCAACACTGAAGCTTTCTTT.

The V and J genes are TRBV6-6 and TRBJ1-5; D may be TRBD1 (5 bases). Germline V gene sequence: CDR1 MNHNY, CDR2 SVGAGI (reference sequence). V lost 0 bases, J lost 6 bases, and 9 bases lay in between. The CDR3 is 14 residues long. CDR3 amino acids: CASSYSQGGQPQHF. Written as DNA, the CDR3 is TGTGCCAGCAGTTACTCCCAGGGCGGTCAGCCCCAGCATTTT.

The chain has TRBV5-4 and TRBJ2-7; D call uncertain. V lost 0 bases, J lost 0 bases, and 10 bases lay in between. From germline, CDR1 is SGHNT and CDR2 YYREEE (reference sequence). This CDR3 region has 15 residues. Written as DNA, the CDR3 is TGTGCCAGCAGCTTGGACAGTTTGAGCTCCTACGAGCAGTACTTC. As protein: CASSLDSLSSYEQYF.

This chain links TRBV29-1 with TRBJ1-2; possibly TRBD1 for D (5 bases). V was trimmed by 7 bases and J by 0 bases, leaving 12 bases between them. This CDR3 contains 13 residues. Germline loops: CDR1 SQVTM, CDR2 ANQGSEA. The CDR3 region is CSAQGGANYGYTF. In DNA, the CDR3 is TGCAGCGCCCAGGGAGGGGCTAACTATGGCTACACCTTC.

This clone was seen only a few times. The chain has TRBV6-5 and TRBJ1-6; D is undetermined. The V gene's germline CDR1 is MNHEY and CDR2 SVGAGI. CDR3 length: 14 amino acids. The ends were cut back, 6 bases at V and 10 bases at J, with 16 bases in the middle. This CDR3 reads CASRPRGGMSPLHF. The CDR3 nucleotides read TGTGCCAGCAGACCACGCGGAGGAATGTCACCCCTCCACTTT.

The chain links TRBV18 to TRBJ2-2; no firm D call. Germline V gene lookup returns CDR1 KGHSH and CDR2 LQKENI. Trimming cost V 5 bases and J 6 bases, with 7 bases left between them. CDR3 length: 12 amino acids. The CDR3 region is CASSDMAGELFF. The CDR3, as DNA: TGTGCCAGCTCAGACATGGCCGGGGAGCTGTTTTTT.

CDR3 sequence: CASSLGGGQVFGELFF. The DNA of the CDR3 is TGTGCCAGCAGCTTAGGAGGGGGACAGGTTTTCGGGGAGCTGTTTTTT. The genes are TRBV7-2 and TRBJ2-2; 8 positions agree with TRBD1. V lost 1 base, J lost 7 bases, and 8 bases stayed unmatched. In germline, CDR1 is SGHTA, CDR2 FQGNSA. The CDR3 has 16 residues.

This chain connects TRBV30 to TRBJ1-5, with 8 bases fitting TRBD1. This CDR3 comprises 15 residues. Trimming at V came to 2 bases and at J to 5 bases, leaving 8 bases not matched to a gene. Germline lookup yields CDR1 GTSNPN and CDR2 SVGIG (reference sequence). The CDR3 region has the DNA TGTGCCTGGAGTCTTGGGACAGGCCTCTATCAGCCCCAGCATTTT. Protein: CAWSLGTGLYQPQHF.

V gene TRBV19 combines with J gene TRBJ2-3; 8 bases align to TRBD1. The trim removed 4 bases at V and 5 bases at J, leaving 2 bases unmatched. Germline V lookup: CDR1 LNHDA, CDR2 SQIVND (reference sequence). This CDR3 spans 13 amino acids. In DNA, the CDR3 is TGTGCCAGTAGTAACAGGGGGATAGATACGCAGTATTTT. It codes for CASSNRGIDTQYF.

The rearrangement uses TRBV7-9 and TRBJ1-5; 8 nucleotides agree with TRBD1. The ends lost 1 base at V and 2 bases at J; junction bases unmatched: 13. There are 19 residues in the CDR3. Germline CDR1 SEHNR, CDR2 FQNEAQ (reference sequence). CDR3 sequence reads: CASSLGGQGAILGNQPQHF. The CDR3, as DNA: TGTGCCAGCAGCTTAGGCGGTCAGGGGGCGATTCTCGGCAATCAGCCCCAGCATTTT.

Remarks on this clone: Additional DNA sequences in this sample encode the identical CDR3. V usage is TRBV19 and J usage is TRBJ2-7, with 10 bases matching TRBD2. The CDR3 is 14 amino acids. Germline V gene data show CDR1 as LNHDA and CDR2 as SQIVND (reference sequence). The V segment lost 2 bases and the J segment 3 bases; nucleotides outside the gene matches: 1. The CDR3 region has the DNA TGTGCCAGTAGTATAATAGCGGGAGGCTACGAGCAGTACTTC. Translating gives CASSIIAGGYEQYF.

This clone appeared a few times. V and J are TRBV5-1 and TRBJ2-7; 11 positions match TRBD1. Germline V gene lookup returns CDR1 SGHRS and CDR2 YFSETQ. This CDR3 is 14 amino acids long. Germline trimming cut 3 bases from V and 2 bases from J; bases unmatched to any gene: 1. This CDR3 is CASSWGQGAYEQYF. CDR3 coding DNA: TGCGCCAGCAGCTGGGGACAGGGGGCCTACGAGCAGTACTTC.